The rows below give T cell receptor beta chains drawn from one sample of a study of OX40 agonist ivuxolimab in advanced cancers. TCRdb keeps only in-frame clones here, not all; method: immunoSEQ multiplex PCR. The table records tens of thousands of clones, 91% of them present only once. This specimen was CD4+ or CD8+ T cells sorted from blood, taken in a trial of the OX40 agonist ivuxolimab. These receptors were taken from an adult with an advanced solid tumor such as melanoma, head and neck, liver or kidney cancer. Both conserved end residues are trimmed from each CDR3.

v_call cdr3_aa
TRBV4-1 ASSLDRVDTGEQY
TRBV5-1 ASSPEGGAVTDTQY
TRBV30 AWKGSEAF
TRBV2 ASRGQGLALSSETQY
TRBV19 ASSIGFRGVETQY
TRBV30 AWSRQAMRGYT
TRBV19 ASTLFGNYGYT
TRBV13 ASSFGRVVNEQF
TRBV28 ASDHGTGYGYGYT
TRBV15 ATSRDQGQGGYT
TRBV2 ASSAAQYSNQPQH
TRBV7-2 ASRTRTSGYNEQF
TRBV28 ASSTGPGLSSAQY
TRBV5-1 ASSQGTSGETQY
TRBV27 ASTPLGQGGSGYT
TRBV9 ASSAAPLGEQF
TRBV30 AWSVLSGAAEAF
TRBV28 ASSLSVSGKGYGYT
TRBV18 ASSPPLQTHTDTQY
TRBV11-1 ASSLDGTVYGYT
TRBV19 ASSTDRGTSGQPQH
TRBV28 ATLGSVGVSYEQY
TRBV5-5 ASSLDGFSNQPQH
TRBV7-6 ASRGGTNTDTQY
TRBV7-2 ASSLGGSAYEQY
TRBV6-5 ASSSEGAGHGETQY
TRBV7-6 ASSLESGGELF